This T cell receptor beta chain stems from a study of blood T cell repertoires in COVID-19. Study overall: PBMCs, B-cell-depleted T cells, or T cells provided the cDNA or gDNA that made up the material.

The CDR3 is 15 amino acids. The V gene's germline CDR1 is ENHRY and CDR2 SYGVKD. Trimming left V 4 bases short and J 4 bases short, with 15 bases between. Seattle participants joined during active infection and were tracked over time. The protocol was immunoSEQ multiplex PCR, while the TCRdb copy is restricted to in-frame clones and leaves out a portion. The table lists about 270,000 clones, roughly 90% of them singletons. The chain has TRBV10-3 and TRBJ2-3; D is possibly TRBD2 (6 bases). The sequenced material came from peripheral blood. This receptor was obtained from a woman between 25 and 40 years old with COVID-19, enrolled during active disease. The CDR3 spells CAISGGGRVSDTQYF. CDR3 coding DNA: TGTGCCATCAGTGGTGGGGGGAGAGTATCAGATACGCAGTATTTT.